This is a list of T cell receptor beta chains from one sample in a study of T cells after yellow fever vaccination. Using its own MiXCR run on the 5' RACE reads, TCRdb lists one record per CDR3 protein. The sample has some 340,000 distinct CDR3 sequences, 4.1% seen once. The material was PBMCs, obtained 5 days after the yellow fever booster vaccination. These receptors originate from a man aged 18 to 30 who received the YFV17D yellow fever vaccine. Each CDR3 is given with its conserved first and last residue. D genes are given only for firm matches. Clone size is shown for a subset of rows, as once, few, many or a class of expanded clone.

J gene,D gene,CDR3 length,V gene,clone size,CDR3 protein,CDR3 DNA
TRBJ1-4,TRBD1,15,TRBV3-1,-,CASSREGTGHEKLFF,TGTGCCAGCAGCCGCGAGGGGACAGGGCACGAAAAACTGTTTTTT
TRBJ2-3,TRBD2,14,TRBV30,few,CAWSVAGGTDTQYF,TGTGCCTGGAGTGTAGCCGGGGGGACAGATACGCAGTATTTT
TRBJ2-5,TRBD1,17,TRBV12-3/TRBV12-4,many,CASSLEWGGQGDETQYF,TGTGCCAGCAGTTTAGAGTGGGGGGGACAGGGAGATGAGACCCAGTACTTC
TRBJ1-6,TRBD1,16,TRBV5-1,many,CASSSGQGNWDSPLHF,TGCGCCAGCAGCTCGGGACAGGGGAATTGGGATTCACCCCTCCACTTT
TRBJ2-3,TRBD1,12,TRBV5-4,few,CASSLNRDRVYF,TGTGCCAGCAGCTTGAACCGGGACAGGGTTTATTTT
TRBJ1-4,-,15,TRBV12-3/TRBV12-4,few,CASSRPGGMGEKLFF,TGTGCCAGCAGTCGCCCCGGGGGGATGGGTGAAAAACTGTTTTTT
TRBJ2-3,-,21,TRBV20-1,many,CSARDLGFWTEPLRGTDTQYF,TGCAGTGCTAGAGATCTGGGGTTTTGGACAGAACCCCTCCGCGGGACAGATACGCAGTATTTT
TRBJ2-7,-,12,TRBV2,few,CASSVRLPEQYF,TGTGCCAGCAGTGTAAGGTTACCCGAGCAGTACTTC
TRBJ1-6,-,15,TRBV4-2,many,CASSQEGGPYSPLHF,TGTGCCAGCAGCCAAGAAGGTGGCCCTTATTCACCCCTCCACTTT
TRBJ1-2,TRBD1,13,TRBV10-3,few,CAIRTGQGGGYTF,TGTGCCATCAGGACGGGACAGGGAGGTGGCTACACCTTC
TRBJ2-5,-,14,TRBV4-3,-,CASSQSYAQQTQYF,TGCGCCAGCAGTCAGAGTTATGCCCAGCAGACCCAGTACTTC
TRBJ2-1,TRBD2,15,TRBV11-2,-,CASSPRTSGGLKPFF,TGTGCCAGCAGCCCGCGGACTAGCGGGGGGCTCAAACCGTTCTTC
TRBJ1-2,-,15,TRBV3-1,few,CASSQDPGYDYGYTF,TGTGCCAGCAGCCAAGACCCAGGGTACGACTATGGCTACACCTTC
TRBJ2-2,-,16,TRBV5-1,many,CASSLRATENTGELFF,TGCGCCAGCAGCTTGAGGGCAACAGAGAACACCGGGGAGCTGTTTTTT
TRBJ1-1,-,13,TRBV3-1,many,CASSQHPSPLAFF,TGTGCCAGCAGCCAACATCCTTCCCCGTTAGCTTTCTTT
TRBJ1-5,-,16,TRBV20-1,few,CSASAQRGFGNQPQHF,TGCAGTGCTAGCGCCCAGAGAGGGTTCGGCAATCAGCCCCAGCATTTT
TRBJ2-7,TRBD2,15,TRBV20-1,-,CSARGRGGGTYEQYF,TGCAGTGCTAGGGGTCGTGGCGGGGGGACCTACGAGCAGTACTTC
TRBJ2-5,-,12,TRBV12-3/TRBV12-4,-,CASSFEGETQYF,TGTGCCAGCAGTTTTGAGGGGGAGACCCAGTACTTC